This T cell receptor (beta chain) appears in the sequencing data of a study of cytomegalovirus exposure and HLA in healthy donors. Study conclusions and caveats: An Asian-associated ancestry cluster reportedly showed fewer N-insertions than the approximately 620-donor mean in a later analysis.

Points on this clone: What it binds is unknown.

Amplification used 60 Vbeta primers and 13 Jbeta primers. Assay: immunoSEQ multiplex PCR; the TCRdb copy retains only in-frame clones and omits some. The listing contains about 100,000 clones. The CDR3 is 14 amino acids. Germline-derived CDR1 and CDR2 are LGHNA and YNFKEQ. V lost 0 bases and J lost 0, with 4 bases in between. Donors showed nominal health when sampled, although they likely had unrecorded immune exposures. This chain uses TRBV4-2 with TRBJ2-3; the D is unclear. The TCR sequence derives from a girl aged 5 to 17 in good health and CMV-seropositive. Specimen: PBMCs. CDR3 residues: CASSQDHSTDTQYF. DNA for the CDR3: TGTGCCAGCAGCCAAGATCATAGCACAGATACGCAGTATTTT.